This T cell receptor beta chain is drawn from a study of beta chain features in type 1 diabetes. Whole-study context: Across the samples, roughly 98,000,000 sorted cells were examined in total.

Reverse transcribing all isolated RNA meant expressed TCRB transcripts were sequenced. This table comes from immunoSEQ multiplex PCR, and its TCRdb copy is limited to in-frame clones, with some not included. The sample gives some 660,000 clones, over 11% of which show up once; just under 0.04% is in the top ten. In the case of this clone: The antigen remains undetermined.

CDR3 length: 16 amino acids. V was clipped by 1 base and J by 8 bases, with 15 bases between them. Germline CDR1 reads SEHNR; CDR2 reads FQNEAQ (reference sequence). Study results and limitations: The analysis here could not establish whether HLA type shapes TCRB rearrangement. Researchers report that Type 1 diabetes patients had moderately but significantly shorter TCRB CDR3s across all four CD4+ subsets. The study notes PCR might favor shorter templates equally in patients and controls.

Sequencing used naive CD4+ T cells from blood. The J gene is TRBJ1-6, the V gene TRBV7-9; weak D call: TRBD1 (6 bases). This receptor was obtained from a man between 18 and 35 years old with type 1 diabetes. The CDR3 region is CASSLGYRGGDSPLHF. CDR3 bases: TGTGCCAGCAGCTTAGGTTATAGAGGGGGAGATTCACCCCTCCACTTT.